This TCR beta chain was sequenced in a study of blood T cell repertoires in COVID-19. Data came from immunoSEQ multiplex PCR; TCRdb stores just in-frame clones and leaves some out. The sample holds roughly 320,000 clones, under 90% seen once. V was trimmed by 5 bases and J by 2 bases, leaving 9 bases between them. The germline CDR1 and CDR2 sequences are SEHNR and FQNEAQ (reference sequence). The CDR3 contains 14 residues. The chain has TRBV7-9 and TRBJ1-4; D is perhaps TRBD1 (6 bases). This receptor was obtained from a man aged 25-40 years who had recovered from COVID-19. Sequencing was done on a sample of PBMCs or T cells enriched from blood (not recorded which). CDR3 in DNA: TGTGCCAGCAGCCGGACAGTCACTAATGAAAAACTGTTTTTT. Translated, it gives CASSRTVTNEKLFF. Variable domain in full (rest from reference TRBV7-9 and TRBJ1-4): DTGVSQNPRHKITKRGQNVTFRCDPISEHNRLYWYRQTLGQGPEFLTYFQNEAQLEKSRLLSDRFSAERPKGSFSTLEIQRTEQGDSAMYLCASSRTVTNEKLFFGSGTQLSVL.